The 21 T cell receptor beta chains reported below all come from one sample, sequenced in a study of T-cell reconstitution after alpha-beta-depleted transplantation in children. During its preparation, the TCRbeta library received unique molecular identifiers. Using its own MiXCR run on the PCR reads, TCRdb lists one record per CDR3 protein. The sample contains 330,000 or so distinct CDR3 sequences, about a tenth of which appear only once. The sample in question was PBMCs from the stem cell graft donor, obtained from the stem cell graft. These receptors were obtained from a human donor who donated a stem cell graft to a child with acute lymphoblastic leukemia.

The chain uses TRBV12-3 or TRBV12-4 and TRBJ1-5; tentatively, D is TRBD1 (6 bases). The CDR3 consists of 15 residues. V lost 1 base, J lost 4 bases, and 11 bases lay in between. The CDR3 DNA reads as TGTGCCAGCAGTTTAGAACAGGGAAGTAATCAGCCCCAGCATTTT. Encoded protein: CASSLEQGSNQPQHF.

The chain uses TRBV7-8 and TRBJ2-5; perhaps TRBD1 as D (5 bases). Trimming stripped 3 bases from V and 0 bases from J, with 14 bases between. The CDR3 runs 16 residues. Germline assignment: CDR1 SGHVS and CDR2 FQNEAQ. The CDR3 loop is CASSLARTNYQETQYF. The CDR3 nucleotides are TGTGCCAGCAGCTTGGCGCGGACAAATTACCAAGAGACCCAGTACTTC.

This clonotype was found many times. The genes are TRBV5-1 and TRBJ2-1, with 7 bases matching TRBD1. CDR3 length equals 19 residues. Germline V gene sequence: CDR1 SGHRS, CDR2 YFSETQ. The ends lost 4 bases at V and 3 bases at J; junction bases unmatched: 19. CDR3 DNA sequence: TGCGCCAGCAGCCTATGGACAGGCCTGGGCCTTGGGGACTACAATGAGCAGTTCTTC. This translates into CASSLWTGLGLGDYNEQFF. Complete variable domain (other parts from reference TRBV5-1 and TRBJ2-1): KAGVTQTPRYLIKTRGQQVTLSCSPISGHRSVSWYQQTPGQGLQFLFEYFSETQRNKGNFPGRFSGRQFSNSRSEMNVSTLELGDSALYLCASSLWTGLGLGDYNEQFFGPGTRLTVL.

About this clonotype: Mismatch with germline at one junction end may stem from a read error. The V call is TRBV4-2, the J call TRBJ2-7, with D tentatively TRBD1 or TRBD2 (5 bases each). The germline V gene has CDR1 LGHNA and CDR2 YNFKEQ. This CDR3 contains 15 residues. The CDR3 region is CASSQVPGPLYDQYF. In DNA form, the CDR3 reads TGTGCCAGCAGCCAAGTCCCGGGGCCACTCTACGACCAGTACTTC.

The chain links TRBV9 to TRBJ2-1, with 7 bases aligning to TRBD2. Trimming at V came to 0 bases and at J to 8 bases, leaving 8 bases not matched to a gene. In germline, CDR1 is SGDLS, CDR2 YYNGEE. This CDR3 has 15 amino acids. This CDR3 reads CASSVVPVAGHEQFF. In DNA, the CDR3 is TGTGCCAGCAGCGTAGTTCCGGTAGCGGGCCATGAGCAGTTCTTC.

A few counts support this clonotype. The chain links TRBV7-2 to TRBJ2-7, with 10 positions matching TRBD2. Trimming at V came to 5 bases and at J to 2 bases, leaving 9 bases not matched to a gene. CDR3 length equals 16 residues. Germline CDR1 SGHTA, CDR2 FQGNSA. The CDR3 sequence is CASSTSSGRVPYEQYF. DNA of the CDR3: TGTGCCAGCAGCACTTCCAGCGGGAGGGTCCCCTACGAGCAGTACTTC.

A few counts support this clonotype. The chain joins TRBV10-3 to TRBJ2-5; D may correspond to TRBD1 or TRBD2 (5 bases each). CDR1 and CDR2 (germline): ENHRY, SYGVKD. V lost 6 bases and J 2 bases, leaving 19 bases between the germline ends. The CDR3 is 16 amino acids. The CDR3 DNA follows: TGTGCCATCAGCGAGGGGTACAGAGTCACACAAGAGACCCAGTACTTC. Its protein is CAISEGYRVTQETQYF.

This chain connects TRBV7-2 to TRBJ2-1; D remains ambiguous. The germline CDR1 and CDR2 sequences are SGHTA and FQGNSA. The germline V and J ends were trimmed by 3 bases and 7 bases, with 10 bases remaining between them. This CDR3 has 13 residues. Written as DNA, the CDR3 is TGTGCCAGCAGCTTTTACTCGCTAAATGAGCAGTTCTTC. It translates to CASSFYSLNEQFF.

A remark on this clonotype: A much bigger clone sits one base away, suggesting this may be a read error. The V and J genes are TRBV5-1 and TRBJ2-7, with TRBD2 as a possible D gene (5 bases). Trimming left V 4 bases short and J 4 bases short, with 18 bases between. CDR3 length: 15 residues. Germline assignment: CDR1 SGHRS and CDR2 YFSETQ. The CDR3 coding sequence is TGCGCCAGCAGCCCAATGTACGGGATAGGGTACGAGCAGTACTTC. This translates into CASSPMYGIGYEQYF.

This clonotype was observed many times. The chain is built from TRBV29-1 and TRBJ2-1, with D maybe TRBD1 (6 bases). Per the germline V gene, CDR1 is SQVTM and CDR2 is ANQGSEA. The CDR3 consists of 11 residues. The germline V and J ends were trimmed by 6 bases and 8 bases, with 11 bases remaining between them. CDR3 region: CSVGQLDEQFF. As DNA, the CDR3 is TGCAGCGTGGGACAACTGGATGAGCAGTTCTTC.

This clonotype was recorded a few times. The chain has TRBV19 and TRBJ1-5; no firm D call. Germline V gives CDR1 LNHDA, CDR2 SQIVND (reference sequence). Trimming took 8 bases from V and 4 from J, leaving 9 bases between them. The CDR3 covers 12 residues. The DNA for the CDR3 is TGTGCCAGTGGGCCGTGGAATCAGCCCCAGCATTTT. Translation: CASGPWNQPQHF.

This clonotype has a count of ten or more. This sequence joins TRBV3-1 and TRBJ2-7; 16 bases are a match to TRBD2. The germline V gene has CDR1 LGHDT and CDR2 YNNKEL (reference sequence). V was clipped by 4 bases and J by 0 bases; unmatched bases: 6. There are 18 residues in the CDR3. The CDR3 loop reads CASSRGLAGGPSSYEQYF. CDR3 DNA sequence: TGTGCCAGCAGCCGGGGACTAGCGGGAGGGCCTTCCTCCTACGAGCAGTACTTC.

The chain links TRBV12-3 or TRBV12-4 to TRBJ2-7, with 11 bases fitting TRBD2. V shed 5 bases and J 7 bases; nucleotides not matched to a gene: 7. The CDR3 is 14 amino acids. The CDR3 loop reads CASSATSGSFEQYF. DNA of the CDR3: TGTGCCAGCAGTGCCACTAGCGGGAGTTTTGAGCAGTACTTC.

The chain recombines TRBV6-1 with TRBJ2-1; D unclear. The CDR3 sequence is 14 residues long. CDR1 and CDR2 from the germline V gene are MNHNS and SASEGT. The ends were cut back, 6 bases at V and 7 bases at J, with 16 bases in the middle. CDR3 nucleotides: TGTGCCAGCAGCCTCAACTCCTACGGTAATGAGCAGTTCTTC. This gives the protein CASSLNSYGNEQFF.

This clonotype has a count of ten or more. DNA for the CDR3: TGTGCCAGCAGCCCCGCAAATACGCAGTATTTT. This encodes CASSPANTQYF. This rearrangement joins TRBV7-8 to TRBJ2-3; D gene unclear. The CDR3 totals 11 residues. Trimming removed 5 bases from V and 7 bases from J, with 7 bases in between. Germline loops: CDR1 SGHVS, CDR2 FQNEAQ.

This clonotype was detected a few times. The chain employs TRBV20-1 and TRBJ2-7; 8 bases agree with TRBD1. This CDR3 has 12 amino acids. Per the germline V gene, CDR1 is DFQATT and CDR2 is SNEGSKA (reference sequence). J lost 7 bases, V lost 6 bases, and 8 bases had no gene match. DNA of the CDR3: TGCAGTGCGGGCCAGGGGGCTGGGGAGCAGTACTTC. Translating it yields CSAGQGAGEQYF.

This clonotype showed up just a few times. The gene calls are TRBV20-1 and TRBJ2-5; TRBD2 matches at 7 bases. Germline CDR1 reads DFQATT; CDR2 reads SNEGSKA (reference sequence). CDR3 length equals 16 residues. The V gene end was trimmed by 1 base and the J gene end by 4 bases; junction bases not matched to a gene: 12. The DNA for the CDR3 is TGCAGTGCTAGAGTGGGTGGGGGAGGGCCTAGAGAGACCCAGTACTTC. Translated: CSARVGGGGPRETQYF.

The V gene is TRBV7-9, the J gene TRBJ2-7; D is perhaps TRBD2 (5 bases). This CDR3 contains 14 residues. Trimming removed 0 bases at V and 8 bases at J, with 14 bases between. CDR1 is SEHNR, CDR2 FQNEAQ, per germline (reference sequence). Here the CDR3 DNA reads TGTGCCAGCAGCTTAGCGCGGGTAGTGGAAAAGCAGTACTTC. This encodes CASSLARVVEKQYF.

In this sample, this clonotype turned up a few times. The rearrangement links TRBV11-2 to TRBJ1-5, with D perhaps matching TRBD1 (5 bases). The germline V gene encodes CDR1 SGHAT and CDR2 FQNNGV. There are 20 residues in the CDR3. Deletions cut 5 bases from V and 5 bases from J, with 31 bases between. The CDR3 here is CASSVRWRWADRQTYQPQHF. CDR3 bases: TGTGCCAGCAGCGTACGTTGGCGTTGGGCGGACCGACAGACCTATCAGCCCCAGCATTTT. The complete variable domain, with remaining parts taken from reference TRBV11-2 and TRBJ1-5, reads EAGVAQSPRYKIIEKRQSVAFWCNPISGHATLYWYQQILGQGPKLLIQFQNNGVVDDSQLPKDRFSAERLKGVDSTLKIQPAKLEDSAVYLCASSVRWRWADRQTYQPQHFGDGTRLSIL.

This clonotype showed up many times. V is TRBV28 and J is TRBJ2-5; D is possibly TRBD1 (6 bases). V lost 6 bases, J lost 3 bases, and 11 bases lay in between. Germline CDR1 is MDHEN and CDR2 is SYDVKM. The CDR3 runs to 13 residues. The CDR3 here is CASSTGTKETQYF. The CDR3 DNA is TGTGCCAGCAGCACAGGGACGAAAGAGACCCAGTACTTC.

This clonotype has ten or more counts. The chain carries TRBV7-9 and TRBJ1-5; maybe TRBD1 (5 bases). V was cut by 5 bases and J by 3 bases, with 14 bases left in between. Germline V gives CDR1 SEHNR, CDR2 FQNEAQ (reference sequence). The CDR3 consists of 15 residues. DNA of the CDR3: TGTGCCAGCAGCCCTGGGACGGAGGTCAATCAGCCCCAGCATTTT. It specifies CASSPGTEVNQPQHF.